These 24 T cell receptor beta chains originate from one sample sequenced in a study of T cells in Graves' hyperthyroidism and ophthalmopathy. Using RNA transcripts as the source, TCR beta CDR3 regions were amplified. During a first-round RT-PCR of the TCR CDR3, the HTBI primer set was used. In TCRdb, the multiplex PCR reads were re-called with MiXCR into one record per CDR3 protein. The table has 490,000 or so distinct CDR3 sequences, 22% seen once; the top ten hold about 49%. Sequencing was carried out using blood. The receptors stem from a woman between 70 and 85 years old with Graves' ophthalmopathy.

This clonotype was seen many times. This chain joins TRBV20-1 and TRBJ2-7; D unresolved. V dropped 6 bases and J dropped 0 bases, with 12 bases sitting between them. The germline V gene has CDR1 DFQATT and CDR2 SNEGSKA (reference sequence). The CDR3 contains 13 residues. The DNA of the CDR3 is TGCAGTGCCCTTTATGCCATCTCCTACGAGCAGTACTTC. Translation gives CSALYAISYEQYF.

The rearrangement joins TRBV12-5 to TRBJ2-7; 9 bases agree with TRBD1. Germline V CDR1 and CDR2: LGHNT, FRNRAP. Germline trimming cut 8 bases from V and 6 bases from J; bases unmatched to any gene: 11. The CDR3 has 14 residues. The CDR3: CASSMGGQGSEQYF. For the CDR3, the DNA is TGTGCTAGTTCCATGGGGGGACAGGGTAGCGAGCAGTACTTC.

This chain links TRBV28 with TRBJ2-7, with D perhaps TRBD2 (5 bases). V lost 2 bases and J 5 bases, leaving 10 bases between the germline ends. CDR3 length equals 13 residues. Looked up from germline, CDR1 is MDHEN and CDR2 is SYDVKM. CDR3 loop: CASSLGGTHEQYF. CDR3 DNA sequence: TGTGCCAGCAGTTTAGGAGGTACCCACGAGCAGTACTTC.

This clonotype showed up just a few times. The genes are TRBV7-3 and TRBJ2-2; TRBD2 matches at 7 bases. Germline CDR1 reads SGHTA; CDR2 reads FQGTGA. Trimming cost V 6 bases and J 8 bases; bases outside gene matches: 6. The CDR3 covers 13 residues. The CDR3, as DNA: TGTGCCAGCAGAACCACAGCGGGAGGGGAGCTGTTTTTT. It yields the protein CASRTTAGGELFF.

The CDR3 protein is CASSEREGSYNSPLHF. For the CDR3, the DNA is TGTGCCAGCAGTGAAAGAGAGGGCTCCTATAATTCACCCCTCCACTTT. The chain uses TRBV6-1 and TRBJ1-6, with no clear D. Per the germline V gene, CDR1 is MNHNS and CDR2 is SASEGT. Trimming removed 2 bases from V and 0 bases from J, with 8 bases in between. The CDR3 is 16 amino acids.

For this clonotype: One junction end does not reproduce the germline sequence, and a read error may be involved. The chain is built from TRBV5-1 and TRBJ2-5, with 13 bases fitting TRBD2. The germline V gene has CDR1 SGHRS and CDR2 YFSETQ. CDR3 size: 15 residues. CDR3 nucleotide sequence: TGCGCCGGCAGCTTCGGACTAGCGGGAGTAGAGACCCAGTACTTC. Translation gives CAGSFGLAGVETQYF.

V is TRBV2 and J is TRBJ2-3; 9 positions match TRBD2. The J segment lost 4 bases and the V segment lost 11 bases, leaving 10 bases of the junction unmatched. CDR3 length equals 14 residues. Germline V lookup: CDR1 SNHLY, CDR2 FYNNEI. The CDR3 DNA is TGTGCCGCTGGTAGCGGGAGAGGGGCAGATACGCAGTATTTT. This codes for CAAGSGRGADTQYF.

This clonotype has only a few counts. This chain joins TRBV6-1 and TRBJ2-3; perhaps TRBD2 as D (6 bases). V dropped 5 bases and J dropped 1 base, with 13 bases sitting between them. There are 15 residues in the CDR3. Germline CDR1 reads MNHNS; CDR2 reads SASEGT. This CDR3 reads CASSYERAGTDTQYF. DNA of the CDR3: TGTGCCAGCAGTTATGAGCGGGCCGGCACAGATACGCAGTATTTT.

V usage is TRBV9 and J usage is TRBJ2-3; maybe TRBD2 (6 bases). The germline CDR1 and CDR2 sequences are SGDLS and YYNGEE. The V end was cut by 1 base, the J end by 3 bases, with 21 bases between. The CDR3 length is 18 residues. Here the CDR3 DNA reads TGTGCCAGCAGCGTAATGCGGGGTCGGGAGTCAGGGACAGATACGCAGTATTTT. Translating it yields CASSVMRGRESGTDTQYF.

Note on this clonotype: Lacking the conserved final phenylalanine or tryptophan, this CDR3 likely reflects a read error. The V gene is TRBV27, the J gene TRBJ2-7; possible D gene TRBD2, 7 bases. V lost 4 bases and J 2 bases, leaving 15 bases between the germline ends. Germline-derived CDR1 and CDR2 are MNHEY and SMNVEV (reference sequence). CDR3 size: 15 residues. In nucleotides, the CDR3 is TGTGCCAGCAGTTATCGGCGGGGGCCCACCTACGAGCAGTACCTC. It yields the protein CASSYRRGPTYEQYL.

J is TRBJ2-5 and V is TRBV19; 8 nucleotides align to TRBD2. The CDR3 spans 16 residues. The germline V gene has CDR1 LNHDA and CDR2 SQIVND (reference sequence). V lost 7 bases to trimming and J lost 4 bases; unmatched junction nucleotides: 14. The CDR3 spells CASNRGSSGRSETQYF. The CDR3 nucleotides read TGTGCCAGTAACCGAGGGTCCAGCGGGAGATCAGAGACCCAGTACTTC.

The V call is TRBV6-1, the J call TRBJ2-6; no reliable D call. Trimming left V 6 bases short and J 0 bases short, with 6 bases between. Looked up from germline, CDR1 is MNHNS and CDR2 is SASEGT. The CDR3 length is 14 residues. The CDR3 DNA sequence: TGTGCCAGCAGCAGGTTCTCTGGGGCCAACGTCCTGACTTTC. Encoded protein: CASSRFSGANVLTF.

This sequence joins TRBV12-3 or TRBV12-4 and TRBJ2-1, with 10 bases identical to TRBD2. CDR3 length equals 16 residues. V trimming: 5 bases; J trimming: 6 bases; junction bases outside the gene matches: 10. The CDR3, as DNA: TGTGCCAGCAGTGGAGGAGCGGGAGGGCGGTTCAATGAGCAGTTCTTC. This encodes CASSGGAGGRFNEQFF.

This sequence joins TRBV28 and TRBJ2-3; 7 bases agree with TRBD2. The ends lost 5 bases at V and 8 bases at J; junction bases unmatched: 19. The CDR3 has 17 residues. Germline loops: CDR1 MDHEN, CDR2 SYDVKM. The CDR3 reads CASSRQIGLEFSGTQYF. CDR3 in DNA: TGTGCCAGCAGTCGACAGATCGGACTAGAATTCTCAGGTACGCAGTATTTT.

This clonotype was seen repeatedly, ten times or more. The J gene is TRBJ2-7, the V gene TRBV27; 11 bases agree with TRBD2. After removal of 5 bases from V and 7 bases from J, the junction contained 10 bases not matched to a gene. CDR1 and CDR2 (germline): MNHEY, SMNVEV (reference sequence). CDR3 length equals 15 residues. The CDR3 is CASSQTVAGGQEQYF. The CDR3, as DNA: TGTGCCAGCAGTCAGACAGTAGCGGGAGGGCAAGAGCAGTACTTC.

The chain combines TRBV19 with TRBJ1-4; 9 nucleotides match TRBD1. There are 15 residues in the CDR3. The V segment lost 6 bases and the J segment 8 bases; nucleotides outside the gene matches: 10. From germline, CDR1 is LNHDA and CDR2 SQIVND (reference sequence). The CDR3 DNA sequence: TGTGCCAGTAGATATCCGGGACAGGGTACGGAAAAACTGTTTTTT. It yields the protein CASRYPGQGTEKLFF.

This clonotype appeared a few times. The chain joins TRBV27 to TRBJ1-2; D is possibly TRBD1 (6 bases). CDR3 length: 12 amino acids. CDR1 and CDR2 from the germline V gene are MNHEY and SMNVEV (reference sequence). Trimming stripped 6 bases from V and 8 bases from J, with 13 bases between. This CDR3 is CASRRGVEGYTF. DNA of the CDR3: TGTGCCAGCAGAAGGGGGGTGGAGGGCTACACCTTC.

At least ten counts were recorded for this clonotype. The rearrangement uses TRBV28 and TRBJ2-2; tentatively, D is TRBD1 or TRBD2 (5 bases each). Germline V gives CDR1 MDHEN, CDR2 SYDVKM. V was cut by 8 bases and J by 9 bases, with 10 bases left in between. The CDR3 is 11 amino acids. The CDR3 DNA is TGTGCCAGCGAGGGGAACCGGGAGCTGTTTTTT. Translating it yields CASEGNRELFF.

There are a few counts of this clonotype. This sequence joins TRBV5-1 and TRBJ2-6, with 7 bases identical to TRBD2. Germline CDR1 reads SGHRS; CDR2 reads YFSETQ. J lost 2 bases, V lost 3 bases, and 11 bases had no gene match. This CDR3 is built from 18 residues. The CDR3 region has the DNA TGCGCCAGCAGCTGGAGAGCGGGACTGTCTGCTGGGGCCAACGTCCTGACTTTC. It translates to CASSWRAGLSAGANVLTF.

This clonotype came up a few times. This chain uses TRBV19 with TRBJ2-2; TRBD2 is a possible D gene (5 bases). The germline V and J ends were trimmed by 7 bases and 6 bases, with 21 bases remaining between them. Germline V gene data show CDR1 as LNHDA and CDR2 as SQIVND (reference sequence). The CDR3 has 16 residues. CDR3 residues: CASTKRRPEVAGELFF. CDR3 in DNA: TGTGCCAGTACCAAGCGGAGGCCAGAGGTGGCCGGGGAGCTGTTTTTT.

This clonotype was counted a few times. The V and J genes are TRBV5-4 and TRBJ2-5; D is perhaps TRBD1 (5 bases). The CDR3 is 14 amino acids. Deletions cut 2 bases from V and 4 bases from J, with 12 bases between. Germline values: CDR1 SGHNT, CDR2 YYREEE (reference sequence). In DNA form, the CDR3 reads TGTGCCAGCAGCTTTCCTGGGGCTGGAGAGACCCAGTACTTC. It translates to CASSFPGAGETQYF. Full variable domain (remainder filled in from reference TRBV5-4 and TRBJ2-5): ETGVTQSPTHLIKTRGQQVTLRCSSQSGHNTVSWYQQALGQGPQFIFQYYREEENGRGNFPPRFSGLQFPNYSSELNVNALELDDSALYLCASSFPGAGETQYFGPGTRLLVL.

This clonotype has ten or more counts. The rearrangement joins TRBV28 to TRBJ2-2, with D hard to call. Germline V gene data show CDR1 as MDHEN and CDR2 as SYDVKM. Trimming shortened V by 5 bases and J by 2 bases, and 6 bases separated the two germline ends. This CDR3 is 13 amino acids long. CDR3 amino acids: CASSVLNTGELFF. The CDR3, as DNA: TGTGCCAGCAGTGTACTTAACACCGGGGAGCTGTTTTTT.

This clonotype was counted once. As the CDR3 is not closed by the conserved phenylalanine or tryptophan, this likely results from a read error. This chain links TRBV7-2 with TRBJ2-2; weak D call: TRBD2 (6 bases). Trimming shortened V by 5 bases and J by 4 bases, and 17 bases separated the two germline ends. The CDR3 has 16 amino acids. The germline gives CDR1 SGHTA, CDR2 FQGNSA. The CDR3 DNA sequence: TGTGCCAGCAGCCCTGCCCCGGGAGAAGGCACCGGGGAGCTGTTTTGT. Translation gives CASSPAPGEGTGELFC.

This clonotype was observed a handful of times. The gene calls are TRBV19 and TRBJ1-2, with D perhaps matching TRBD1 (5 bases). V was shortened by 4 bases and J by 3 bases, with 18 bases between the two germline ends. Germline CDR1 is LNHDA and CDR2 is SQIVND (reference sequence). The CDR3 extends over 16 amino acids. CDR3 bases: TGTGCCAGTAGTAACTCCGGGACCCGAAGGGACTATGGCTACACCTTC. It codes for CASSNSGTRRDYGYTF. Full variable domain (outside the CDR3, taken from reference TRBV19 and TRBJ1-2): DGGITQSPKYLFRKEGQNVTLSCEQNLNHDAMYWYRQDPGQGLRLIYYSQIVNDFQKGDIAEGYSVSREKKESFPLTVTSAQKNPTAFYLCASSNSGTRRDYGYTFGSGTRLTVV.